The present T cell receptor beta chain was sequenced within a study of T cell responses to AZD1222 COVID-19 vaccine. In regard to this clone: Its target is not known.

TCRdb's table, derived via immunoSEQ multiplex PCR, lists solely in-frame clones and lacks some. The data hold approximately 84,000 clones, with roughly nine tenths observed a single time. Findings and limits, study-wide: Repertoires were collected only later (after the peak T cell response had occurred).

Germline trimming cut 0 bases from V and 0 bases from J; bases unmatched to any gene: 0. Germline-derived CDR1 and CDR2 are LNHDA and SQIVND (reference sequence). The CDR3 sequence is 16 residues long. The TCR was taken from an adult in good health. The material sequenced was peripheral blood, taken on day 0 of AZD1222 vaccination. This chain joins TRBV19 and TRBJ2-3, with 10 bases fitting TRBD2. The CDR3 loop reads CASSIDSGGSTDTQYF. DNA for the CDR3: TGTGCCAGTAGTATAGATAGCGGGGGGAGCACAGATACGCAGTATTTT. The whole variable domain, filled in from reference TRBV19 and TRBJ2-3, reads DGGITQSPKYLFRKEGQNVTLSCEQNLNHDAMYWYRQDPGQGLRLIYYSQIVNDFQKGDIAEGYSVSREKKESFPLTVTSAQKNPTAFYLCASSIDSGGSTDTQYFGPGTRLTVL.